This entry is about one TCR beta chain. Profiling relied on immunoSEQ multiplex PCR, and the TCRdb table lists in-frame clones only, not all of them. This sample carries around 2.1 million clones, more than 90% of them seen once, and the ten largest clones take 0.13%. This sample is part of a study of shared clonotypes between healthy human individuals. Study details: Three plates were used per donor for CD4 naive, three for CD4 memory, two for CD8 naive and one for CD8 memory.

The CDR3 extends over 15 amino acids. CDR1 LGHNA and CDR2 YSLEER come from the germline V gene. Between the trimmed V and J ends, which lost 0 bases and 5 bases, there was a span of 13 bases. This receptor was identified in a man aged 18 to 30 in good health. V gene TRBV4-3 combines with J gene TRBJ2-5; possibly TRBD2 for D (5 bases). Sequencing used naive CD4+ T cells sorted from blood. Sample subset: CD45RA+ positively selected. The CDR3 DNA sequence: TGCGCCAGCAGCCAAGATGGGCTAGCAGTGGAGACCCAGTACTTC. Amino acid sequence: CASSQDGLAVETQYF.